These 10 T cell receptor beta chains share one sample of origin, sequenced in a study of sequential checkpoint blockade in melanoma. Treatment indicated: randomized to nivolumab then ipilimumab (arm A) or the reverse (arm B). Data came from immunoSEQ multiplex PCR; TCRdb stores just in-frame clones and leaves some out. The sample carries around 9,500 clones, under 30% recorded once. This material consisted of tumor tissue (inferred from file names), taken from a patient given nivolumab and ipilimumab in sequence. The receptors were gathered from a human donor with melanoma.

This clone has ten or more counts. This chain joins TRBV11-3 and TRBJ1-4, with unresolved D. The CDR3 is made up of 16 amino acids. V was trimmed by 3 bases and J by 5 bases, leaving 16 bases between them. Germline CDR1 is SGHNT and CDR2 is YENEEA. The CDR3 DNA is TGTGCCAGCAGCTTGGAACCCCCCCGACGGAATGAAAAACTGTTTTTT. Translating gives CASSLEPPRRNEKLFF.

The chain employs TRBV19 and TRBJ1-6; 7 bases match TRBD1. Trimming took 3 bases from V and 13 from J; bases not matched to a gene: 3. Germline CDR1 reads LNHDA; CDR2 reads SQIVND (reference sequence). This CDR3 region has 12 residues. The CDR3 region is CASSIDRDPLHF. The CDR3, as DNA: TGTGCCAGTAGTATTGACAGGGATCCCCTCCACTTT.

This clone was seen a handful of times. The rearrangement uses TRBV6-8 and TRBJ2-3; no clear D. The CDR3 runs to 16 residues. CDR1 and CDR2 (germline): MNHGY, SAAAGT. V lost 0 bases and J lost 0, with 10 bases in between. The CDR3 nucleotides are TGTGCCAGCAGTTACTCTGGACCTACTAGCACAGATACGCAGTATTTT. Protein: CASSYSGPTSTDTQYF.

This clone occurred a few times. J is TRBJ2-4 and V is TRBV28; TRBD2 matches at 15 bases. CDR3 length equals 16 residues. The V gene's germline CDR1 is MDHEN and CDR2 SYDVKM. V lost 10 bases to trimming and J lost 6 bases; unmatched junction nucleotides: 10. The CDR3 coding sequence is TGTGCCATCTCGGGACTAGCGGGGGGAGTGGGAAACATTCAGTACTTC. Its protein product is CAISGLAGGVGNIQYF.

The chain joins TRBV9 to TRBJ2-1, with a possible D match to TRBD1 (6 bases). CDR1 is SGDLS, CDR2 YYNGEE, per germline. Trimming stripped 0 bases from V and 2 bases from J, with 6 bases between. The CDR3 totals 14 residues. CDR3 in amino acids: CASSVGTAYNEQFF. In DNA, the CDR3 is TGTGCCAGCAGCGTAGGGACAGCCTACAATGAGCAGTTCTTC.

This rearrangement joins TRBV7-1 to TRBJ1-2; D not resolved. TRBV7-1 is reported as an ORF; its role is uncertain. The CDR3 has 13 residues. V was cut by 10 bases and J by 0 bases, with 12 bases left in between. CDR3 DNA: TGTGCCACTTCGGACGAGACTAACTATGGCTACACCTTC. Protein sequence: CATSDETNYGYTF.

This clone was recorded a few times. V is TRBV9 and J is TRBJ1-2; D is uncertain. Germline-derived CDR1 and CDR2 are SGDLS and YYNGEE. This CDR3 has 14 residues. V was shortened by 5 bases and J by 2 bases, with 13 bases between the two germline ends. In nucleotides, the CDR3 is TGTGCCAGCAGTGAAGGACCAAGAAACTATGGCTACACCTTC. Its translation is CASSEGPRNYGYTF.

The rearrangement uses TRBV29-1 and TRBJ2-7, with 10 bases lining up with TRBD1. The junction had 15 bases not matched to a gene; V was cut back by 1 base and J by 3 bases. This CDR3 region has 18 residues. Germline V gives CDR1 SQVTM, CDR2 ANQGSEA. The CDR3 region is CSVEGIDPGQGSLYEQYF. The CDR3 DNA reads TGCAGCGTTGAAGGAATCGATCCGGGACAGGGGTCCCTCTACGAGCAGTACTTC.

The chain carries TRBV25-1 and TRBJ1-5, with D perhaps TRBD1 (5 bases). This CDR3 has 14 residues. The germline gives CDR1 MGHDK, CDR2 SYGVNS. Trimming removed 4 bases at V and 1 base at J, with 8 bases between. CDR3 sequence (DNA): TGTGCCAGCAGTGCCCAGGGAAGCAATCAGCCCCAGCATTTT. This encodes CASSAQGSNQPQHF.

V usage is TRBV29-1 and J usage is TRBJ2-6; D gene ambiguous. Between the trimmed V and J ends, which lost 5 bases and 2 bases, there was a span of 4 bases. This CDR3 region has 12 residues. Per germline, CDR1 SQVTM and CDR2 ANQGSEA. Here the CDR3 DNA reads TGCAGCGTTCGTACTGGGGCCAACGTCCTGACTTTC. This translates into CSVRTGANVLTF.